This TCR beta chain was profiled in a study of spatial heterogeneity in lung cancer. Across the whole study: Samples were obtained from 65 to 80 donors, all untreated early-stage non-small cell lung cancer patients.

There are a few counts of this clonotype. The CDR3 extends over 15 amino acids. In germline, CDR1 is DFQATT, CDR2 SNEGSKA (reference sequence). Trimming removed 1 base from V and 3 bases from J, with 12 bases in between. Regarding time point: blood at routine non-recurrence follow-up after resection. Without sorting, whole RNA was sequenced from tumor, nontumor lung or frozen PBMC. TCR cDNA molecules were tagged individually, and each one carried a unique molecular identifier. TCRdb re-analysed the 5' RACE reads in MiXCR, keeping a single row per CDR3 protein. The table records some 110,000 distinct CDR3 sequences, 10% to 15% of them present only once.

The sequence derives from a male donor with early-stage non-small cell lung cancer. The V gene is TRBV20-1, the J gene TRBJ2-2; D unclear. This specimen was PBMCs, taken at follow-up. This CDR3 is CSARGHLSDTGELFF. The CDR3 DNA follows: TGCAGTGCTAGAGGTCATTTGTCAGACACCGGGGAGCTGTTTTTT.